This T cell receptor (beta chain) was captured by sequencing in a study of shared clonotypes between healthy human individuals (dated by TCRdb to about 2020). Looking at the study overall: The cohort comprised a couple of women and three men aged 18 to 49 years. For each donor, three plates each were used for CD4 naive and CD4 memory, two plates were used for CD8 naive, and one plate was used for CD8 memory. Blood TCR repertoires of a handful of healthy adults were deeply sequenced to estimate repertoire size and the extent of clonotype sharing between individuals. Libraries were prepared and TCR repertoires were sequenced by different laboratories using diverse techniques, in order to increase sequencing depth and limit assay-specific biases. Each donor's leukapheresis produced roughly between roughly 0.9 and 9 billion PBMCs. On the study overall, not on this receptor specifically: The genetic and exposure-history diversity represented was limited by the small number of donors. Sampling was restricted to blood, and TCR repertoires in tissues likely differ from the TCR repertoires found in blood. Naive subsets generally had larger estimated clonotype richness than memory subsets did. Roughly 5% of naive CD4, 3.5% of naive CD8, approximately 2.2% of memory CD4, and around 0.42% of memory CD8 clonotypes were shared across a few donors. Pairwise subsampling led to the expectation that sequencing depth would affect the degree of clonotype sharing among donors. Clonotypes shared by all four sorted-subset donors showed higher generation probabilities than non-shared clonotypes. Even with the large sequencing depth, rarefaction of the sorted-subset datasets indicated that sequencing was incomplete.

A note on this clone: This receptor's antigen is unknown. Base qualities are missing; no much larger clone stands one base away.

CDR1 and CDR2 are drawn from the germline V gene (reference sequence): SEHNR, FQNEAQ. Cut back by 1 base and 7 bases, the V and J ends lie 13 bases apart. There are 15 amino acids in the CDR3, from cysteine to phenylalanine inclusive. Kept here is only the CDR3 DNA, which spans 45 bases and is read in frame from base 1. The donors were healthy, HIV-negative adults with no recently reported acute infections or vaccinations. Every donor was a Caucasian adult living in Nashville, Tennessee, USA. CD4+ T cells were enriched by magnetic negative selection; naive cells were then positively selected on CD45RA, and the negative fraction formed the memory subset. Blood was collected by leukapheresis, and PBMCs were isolated by Ficoll-Histopaque density gradient centrifugation and then cryopreserved in liquid nitrogen vapor phase. Purity and quantity of every magnetically sorted T cell population were checked by analytical flow cytometry. From each sorted fraction, genomic DNA was isolated and quantified by UV absorbance on a Nanodrop 2000c.

TCR CDR3 regions were amplified from genomic DNA by multiplex PCR using the deep immunoSEQ assay. Extracted genomic DNA from each cell subset was spread evenly across all wells of several immunoSEQ 96-well plates, with each plate serving as a replicate. For sorted subsets, each replicate PCR was loaded with about 200 ng genomic DNA, equivalent to 30,000 or so T cell genomes. The purified libraries were quantified using a Qubit 3.0 fluorometer, sized with a Bioanalyzer 2100, and then quantified again using the KAPA Library Quantification kit. Every immunoSEQ 96-well plate was sequenced on a separate single-read 150-cycle Illumina NextSeq 550 flow cell. On the authors' methods: Because only junctional sequences without quality scores were contained in the immunoSEQ output, filtering matching that applied to full-length reads could not be performed. Sequences were annotated with PyIR, a Python wrapper for IgBLAST v1.9, using IMGT germline references to assign V/J genes and CDR3. Reads were removed for weak V/J assignments (E-value above 1e-6), missing CDR3, stop codons, out-of-frame junctions, or ambiguous translated residues. V3J clonotypes were defined by identical inferred V gene, J gene, and CDR3 amino acid sequence. Percentage overlap between repertoires was calculated by dividing the number of shared unique clonotypes by the size of the smaller repertoire. RTK rarefaction, the Chao1 estimator, and Recon v2.1 estimates of unobserved clonotypes were used to assess repertoire richness. OLGA was used to compute generation probabilities for all TCRbeta clonotypes that the gDNA method yielded from a handful of donors. TCRdb retrieved this table from immuneACCESS and kept in-frame rearrangements only. Not all clones are present; in checked studies, unresolved V genes account for under half, and no reason is known for the remainder. That table supplies the V and J calls and clone size; D and trimming were determined from the DNA. Present in this sample are fewer than 1.8 million clones, approximately 98.5% of which were seen just once. 0.36% of the sample is taken by the ten largest.

The receptor chain draws on TRBV7-9 and TRBJ1-4, with no confident D gene call. The sample was naive CD4+ T cells sorted from blood. What the cell subset or site label conveys for this sample: CD45RA+ positively selected. This receptor was taken from a man aged 25 to 40 in good health. The DNA sequence reads TGTGCCAGCAGCTTAGTGCTGGGTCTCGGTGAAAAACTGTTTTTT. It specifies CASSLVLGLGEKLFF.